The text below deals with one TCR beta chain. Its antigen is undetermined. The assay, immunoSEQ v3.0, was run at survey level. Profiling relied on immunoSEQ multiplex PCR, and the TCRdb table lists in-frame clones only, not all of them. The profile shows tens of thousands of clones, roughly 96% of them singletons. This sample is part of a study of long-term antiretroviral therapy in people with HIV. Study outcomes and limitations: Clones that had undergone expansion before ART prevailed in the repertoire throughout all time points.

Trimming took 4 bases from V and 5 from J; bases not matched to a gene: 6. This CDR3 has 14 amino acids. The germline V gene has CDR1 MNHEY and CDR2 SMNVEV (reference sequence). The rearrangement joins TRBV27 to TRBJ1-2, with 8 bases aligning to TRBD1. The sample in question was unsorted PBMCs, obtained 3.7 years after starting antiretroviral therapy. This clonotype was sampled from a woman in her forties or fifties with HIV. The CDR3 coding sequence is TGTGCCAGCAGTTGGTCAGGGGGCGGATATGGCTACACCTTC. Its translation: CASSWSGGGYGYTF.